Following are 24 T cell receptor beta chains from one sample sequenced in a study of spatial heterogeneity in lung cancer. Sample time point: sample taken at primary tumor resection. One entry per CDR3 protein, called by TCRdb with MiXCR from the 5' RACE reads. There are a few thousand distinct CDR3 sequences in the sample; around 3.8% occur only once, and under 15% lies in the top ten. The sample was normal lung tissue next to the tumor, taken at surgery. The source is a male donor with early-stage non-small cell lung cancer.

This clonotype was detected ten times or more. The chain carries TRBV7-2 and TRBJ2-1, with D possibly being TRBD2 (6 bases). Germline-derived CDR1 and CDR2 are SGHTA and FQGNSA. The CDR3 is made up of 16 amino acids. V was trimmed by 6 bases and J by 0 bases, leaving 15 bases between them. CDR3 residues: CASRNKGGSSYNEQFF. The CDR3 coding sequence is TGTGCCAGCAGGAACAAGGGAGGTAGCTCCTACAATGAGCAGTTCTTC.

This clonotype occurred many times. The V and J genes are TRBV30 and TRBJ2-7, with D perhaps matching TRBD2 (5 bases). CDR1 GTSNPN and CDR2 SVGIG come from the germline V gene (reference sequence). The CDR3 is 13 amino acids. Trimming shortened V by 2 bases and J by 6 bases, and 14 bases separated the two germline ends. The DNA of the CDR3 is TGTGCCTGGAGTTCGGCTAGGGCGGGCGAGCAGTACTTC. Its protein is CAWSSARAGEQYF.

By sample share, this clonotype is medium-sized. This chain links TRBV5-1 with TRBJ2-3; no definite D call. The CDR3 runs to 15 residues. V lost 1 base and J 1 base, leaving 10 bases between the germline ends. Germline V gives CDR1 SGHRS, CDR2 YFSETQ. In nucleotides, the CDR3 is TGCGCCAGCAGCTTGCTCCAGGACCGCACAGATACGCAGTATTTT. Translation gives CASSLLQDRTDTQYF.

This clonotype is termed medium-sized. The CDR3 reads CASSQGQGEKLFF. The CDR3 coding sequence is TGTGCCAGCAGCCAAGGGCAGGGCGAAAAACTGTTTTTT. The chain couples TRBV12-3 or TRBV12-4 to TRBJ1-4; a possible D gene is TRBD1 (5 bases). Trimming stripped 6 bases from V and 8 bases from J, with 13 bases between. This CDR3 has 13 residues.

This clonotype is medium-sized by share. CDR3 amino acids: CSAREGFQSSYNEQFF. The CDR3 DNA sequence: TGCAGTGCTAGAGAGGGATTTCAGAGCTCCTACAATGAGCAGTTCTTC. The chain links TRBV20-1 to TRBJ2-1, with unresolved D. V was cut by 0 bases and J by 0 bases, with 12 bases left in between. This CDR3 region has 16 residues. CDR1 is DFQATT, CDR2 SNEGSKA, per germline (reference sequence).

This clonotype was detected many times. This chain connects TRBV3-1 to TRBJ2-1, with TRBD2 matching 9 bases. Germline V lookup: CDR1 LGHDT, CDR2 YNNKEL (reference sequence). This CDR3 is 15 amino acids long. J was trimmed by 8 bases and V by 0 bases; bases with no gene match: 5. As DNA, the CDR3 is TGTGCCAGCAGCCAAGAATCGCGGGAGGGCGATGAGCAGTTCTTC. Protein sequence: CASSQESREGDEQFF.

By share, this clonotype counts as medium-sized. This chain joins TRBV3-1 and TRBJ2-4, with 8 bases fitting TRBD1. The ends lost 2 bases at V and 8 bases at J; junction bases unmatched: 8. This CDR3 is 15 amino acids long. The germline CDR1 and CDR2 sequences are LGHDT and YNNKEL (reference sequence). The CDR3 loop is CASSQISGGLDIQYF. The CDR3 DNA sequence: TGTGCCAGCAGCCAAATCTCAGGGGGCTTGGACATTCAGTACTTC.

This clonotype was seen repeatedly, ten times or more. The chain employs TRBV20-1 and TRBJ2-1, with 10 positions matching TRBD2. CDR3 size: 16 residues. CDR1 is DFQATT and CDR2 is SNEGSKA in the germline V gene (reference sequence). V was clipped by 2 bases and J by 4 bases; unmatched bases: 8. In DNA, the CDR3 is TGCAGTGCTAGACCCCTGGGAGCGGGAGGGTACAATGAGCAGTTCTTC. This gives the protein CSARPLGAGGYNEQFF.

This clonotype has ten or more counts. The chain employs TRBV24-1 and TRBJ1-2, with 7 positions matching TRBD1. There are 15 residues in the CDR3. The ends lost 5 bases at V and 0 bases at J; junction bases unmatched: 5. Germline-derived CDR1 and CDR2 are KGHDR and SFDVKD. The CDR3 region has the DNA TGTGCCACCAGTGGAACGGACAGGACTAACTATGGCTACACCTTC. This sequence encodes CATSGTDRTNYGYTF.

By share, this clonotype ranks as medium-sized. The chain combines TRBV11-2 with TRBJ1-2; 7 bases align to TRBD1. After removal of 5 bases from V and 7 bases from J, the junction contained 13 bases not matched to a gene. Per the germline V gene, CDR1 is SGHAT and CDR2 is FQNNGV. The CDR3 sequence is 15 residues long. The chain's CDR3 is CASSPSTGLPGGYTF. For the CDR3, the DNA is TGTGCCAGCAGCCCCTCGACAGGGCTCCCAGGTGGCTACACCTTC. The full variable domain, in which reference TRBV11-2 and TRBJ1-2 provide the parts outside the CDR3, is EAGVAQSPRYKIIEKRQSVAFWCNPISGHATLYWYQQILGQGPKLLIQFQNNGVVDDSQLPKDRFSAERLKGVDSTLKIQPAKLEDSAVYLCASSPSTGLPGGYTFGSGTRLTVV.

At least ten counts were recorded for this clonotype. The chain has TRBV11-2 and TRBJ1-5; D gene ambiguous. The germline V and J ends were trimmed by 1 base and 4 bases, with 5 bases remaining between them. Germline V gene data show CDR1 as SGHAT and CDR2 as FQNNGV. This CDR3 has 13 residues. CDR3 residues: CASSLAYNQPQHF. The CDR3, as DNA: TGTGCCAGCAGCTTAGCTTATAATCAGCCCCAGCATTTT.

This clonotype appeared many times. This chain links TRBV18 with TRBJ2-3, with a possible D match to TRBD1 (5 bases). This CDR3 spans 16 amino acids. Per germline, CDR1 KGHSH and CDR2 LQKENI. Trimming cost V 5 bases and J 2 bases, with 17 bases left between them. CDR3 in DNA: TGTGCCAGCTCAATCTCCAGGGTAGGAGCCACAGATACGCAGTATTTT. Its protein product is CASSISRVGATDTQYF. Combining the CDR3 with reference TRBV18 and TRBJ2-3 gives the whole variable domain NAGVMQNPRHLVRRRGQEARLRCSPMKGHSHVYWYRQLPEEGLKFMVYLQKENIIDESGMPKERFSAEFPKEGPSILRIQQVVRGDSAAYFCASSISRVGATDTQYFGPGTRLTVL.

This clonotype is labeled as medium-sized. The chain links TRBV2 to TRBJ1-2; 9 nucleotides agree with TRBD1. This CDR3 is built from 14 residues. The V gene end was trimmed by 5 bases and the J gene end by 7 bases; junction bases not matched to a gene: 8. CDR1 SNHLY and CDR2 FYNNEI come from the germline V gene. The chain's CDR3 is CASSSLQGAGGYTF. The CDR3 nucleotides read TGTGCCAGCAGTTCTTTACAGGGGGCGGGTGGCTACACCTTC. The full variable domain, completed using reference TRBV2 and TRBJ1-2, is EPEVTQTPSHQVTQMGQEVILRCVPISNHLYFYWYRQILGQKVEFLVSFYNNEISEKSEIFDDQFSVERPDGSNFTLKIRSTKLEDSAMYFCASSSLQGAGGYTFGSGTRLTVV.

This clonotype was seen repeatedly, ten times or more. The V gene is TRBV15, the J gene TRBJ2-3, with D perhaps matching TRBD2 (5 bases). The germline gives CDR1 LNHNV, CDR2 YYDKDF (reference sequence). Trimming pared 5 bases from V and 3 bases from J, leaving 9 bases between. This CDR3 comprises 13 residues. CDR3 bases: TGTGCCACCAGCCCCCGGGAAACAGATACGCAGTATTTT. Encoded protein: CATSPRETDTQYF.

There are many counts of this clonotype. The V gene is TRBV19, the J gene TRBJ2-3, with D possibly matching TRBD2 (7 bases). V lost 9 bases and J 5 bases, leaving 24 bases between the germline ends. This CDR3 is built from 16 residues. The germline V gene has CDR1 LNHDA and CDR2 SQIVND (reference sequence). The CDR3 region has the DNA TGTGCCAGCCATCCTTTGGGGGGGGGCCGTGGAGATACGCAGTATTTT. Translating it yields CASHPLGGGRGDTQYF.

There are many counts of this clonotype. This sequence joins TRBV4-1 and TRBJ2-7; a weak D match, TRBD2 (5 bases). Germline CDR1 and CDR2: MGHRA and YSYEKL. Trimming cost V 6 bases and J 5 bases, with 17 bases left between them. This CDR3 region has 14 residues. The CDR3 nucleotides are TGCGCCAGCAGTGCCCATGAGGGCAGCAACGAGCAGTACTTC. It translates to CASSAHEGSNEQYF.

This clonotype was seen at least ten times. The V call is TRBV5-6, the J call TRBJ2-7; D uncertain. The germline V gene has CDR1 SGHDT and CDR2 YYEEEE. V lost 5 bases, J lost 9 bases, and 15 bases lay in between. This CDR3 comprises 12 residues. The CDR3 sequence: CASRLGPSGQYF. CDR3 nucleotide sequence: TGTGCCAGCAGGCTCGGACCGTCCGGGCAGTACTTC.

This clonotype is deemed medium-sized (0.01 to 0.1%). The rearrangement uses TRBV4-1 and TRBJ1-2, with 7 nucleotides matching TRBD1. Trimming removed 0 bases from V and 4 bases from J; junction bases left unmatched: 8. CDR3 size: 16 residues. Germline V CDR1 and CDR2: MGHRA, YSYEKL. The CDR3 nucleotides are TGCGCCAGCAGCCAAGAAGTTGGGCAGGGGGTCTATGGCTACACCTTC. Protein: CASSQEVGQGVYGYTF.

Ten or more counts support this clonotype. V gene TRBV20-1 combines with J gene TRBJ2-2; 7 bases are a match to TRBD2. Germline CDR1 DFQATT, CDR2 SNEGSKA (reference sequence). This CDR3 contains 16 residues. Losses at the gene ends were 6 bases for V and 2 bases for J; bases not matched to a gene: 12. The CDR3: CSARPSAGYNTGELFF. CDR3 nucleotide sequence: TGCAGTGCCCGGCCGTCAGCGGGGTATAACACCGGGGAGCTGTTTTTT.

This clonotype counts as medium-sized. The chain couples TRBV29-1 to TRBJ2-7; possibly TRBD1 for D (5 bases). V lost 1 base, J lost 3 bases, and 10 bases lay in between. The CDR3 is 13 residues long. Germline CDR1 and CDR2: SQVTM and ANQGSEA. In DNA, the CDR3 is TGCAGCGTTGAAGCAGGGCCTTACTACGAGCAGTACTTC. Translated: CSVEAGPYYEQYF.

This clonotype is medium-sized in the sample. The genes are TRBV20-1 and TRBJ1-4; 9 bases agree with TRBD1. V dropped 0 bases and J dropped 6; count of bases not matched to a gene: 11. The CDR3 length is 17 residues. The germline gives CDR1 DFQATT, CDR2 SNEGSKA (reference sequence). In nucleotides, the CDR3 is TGCAGTGCTAGAGATCTTAGGGCGACAGGGGGTTATGAAAAACTGTTTTTT. Encoded protein: CSARDLRATGGYEKLFF.

Comment on this clonotype: A much bigger clone sits one base away, suggesting this may be a read error. CDR3: CAWSKKREEKLFF. In nucleotides, the CDR3 is TGTGCCTGGAGTAAGAAGAGAGAGGAAAAACTGTTTTTT. The chain uses TRBV30 and TRBJ1-4, with D uncertain. The CDR3 is 13 residues long. The V gene lost 2 bases and the J gene lost 8 bases, with 12 bases spanning the gap. The germline gives CDR1 GTSNPN, CDR2 SVGIG (reference sequence).

This clonotype was counted at least ten times. This chain joins TRBV6-5 and TRBJ2-7; 9 bases fit TRBD1. Germline trimming cut 6 bases from V and 5 bases from J; bases unmatched to any gene: 2. The germline CDR1 and CDR2 sequences are MNHEY and SVGAGI. CDR3 length: 12 amino acids. The chain's CDR3 is CASSRTGDEQYF. The CDR3 region has the DNA TGTGCCAGCAGCCGGACAGGGGACGAGCAGTACTTC.

This clonotype is medium-sized within its sample. The chain recombines TRBV12-5 with TRBJ1-4; D uncertain. Germline CDR1 and CDR2: LGHNT and FRNRAP. Trimming left V 7 bases short and J 7 bases short, with 13 bases between. The CDR3 sequence is 13 residues long. The CDR3 sequence: CASVSPPTEKLFF. In DNA form, the CDR3 reads TGTGCTAGTGTGTCCCCGCCGACTGAAAAACTGTTTTTT.